This T cell receptor (beta chain) was observed in a study of blood T cell repertoires in COVID-19. Study overall: Sites in the United States, Italy and Spain provided acute and convalescent COVID-19 samples.

The CDR3 totals 16 residues. V lost 4 bases and J lost 4; bases outside the gene matches: 8. Looked up from germline, CDR1 is SNHLY and CDR2 is FYNNEI. This clone has just one count. Libraries were prepared by immunoSEQ multiplex PCR; TCRdb keeps only in-frame clonotypes and omits some of them. The sample consists of some 300,000 clones, roughly 86% of them appearing once. Input material: PBMCs or T cells enriched from blood (not recorded which). The rearrangement joins TRBV2 to TRBJ2-2; 8 bases are shared with TRBD2. The receptor's source is a woman aged 50 to 60 who had been exposed to COVID-19. As DNA, the CDR3 is TGTGCCAGCAGTGGACGGCGGGGGGCCCCCACCGGGGAGCTGTTTTTT. Protein sequence: CASSGRRGAPTGELFF.